The entry below describes one T cell receptor beta chain. Antigen unknown. The library targeted TCRbeta and was prepared with unique molecular identifiers. TCRdb reanalysed the PCR reads using MiXCR and keeps one entry per CDR3 protein. The top ten clones hold about 10% of a sample with under 400,000 distinct CDR3 sequences, approximately 23% of them seen once. This entry is derived from a study of T-cell reconstitution after alpha-beta-depleted transplantation in children. Regarding the study as a whole: In patients about two months after transplant, alpha-beta T cells reportedly arose from several hundred expanded graft clones.

The specimen comprised PBMCs, mostly from graft donor cells, sampled 180 days after TCRalphabeta/CD19-depleted stem cell transplant. This clonotype originated in a male patient under 18 who had a stem cell transplant for acute lymphoblastic leukemia, so the T cells may come from the graft donor.

The CDR3, as DNA: TGTGCCAGCAGCTATGGGCAGGGGCGTGGTGAAAAACTGTTTTTT. It codes for CASSYGQGRGEKLFF. The chain uses TRBV7-2 and TRBJ1-4; TRBD1 is a possible D gene (6 bases). This CDR3 is built from 15 residues. CDR1 and CDR2 (germline): SGHTA, FQGNSA. V was trimmed by 4 bases and J by 7 bases, leaving 16 bases between them.